The 13 T cell receptor beta chains given below trace back to one sample, sequenced in a study of T cell changes during pregnancy in multiple sclerosis. Assay: immunoSEQ multiplex PCR; the TCRdb copy retains only in-frame clones and omits some. The sample records 90,000 to 120,000 clones, 90% to 95% being singletons. Sequences were derived from peripheral blood, sampled in the second trimester of pregnancy. These receptors were obtained from a female donor with multiple sclerosis, enrolled in a pregnancy study.

The rearrangement links TRBV5-6 to TRBJ1-2; D unresolved. Trimming stripped 5 bases from V and 8 bases from J, with 13 bases between. CDR3 length equals 12 residues. Germline V gene sequence: CDR1 SGHDT, CDR2 YYEEEE. The CDR3 region is CASSTRLLGYTF. CDR3 DNA sequence: TGTGCCAGCAGTACTAGGTTGCTAGGCTACACCTTC.

This clone was detected a few times. This chain connects TRBV19 to TRBJ1-2, with TRBD1 as a possible D gene (5 bases). The CDR3 loop spans 13 amino acids. The germline gives CDR1 LNHDA, CDR2 SQIVND (reference sequence). Trimming removed 7 bases from V and 8 bases from J, with 17 bases in between. For the CDR3, the DNA is TGTGCCAGTACCCCCGCCTGGGGGGACGGCTACACCTTC. As protein: CASTPAWGDGYTF.

The chain employs TRBV18 and TRBJ1-1; perhaps TRBD1 as D (6 bases). Trimming took 3 bases from V and 3 from J, leaving 17 bases between them. The CDR3 has 16 residues. Germline V gives CDR1 KGHSH, CDR2 LQKENI. The CDR3 DNA follows: TGTGCCAGCTCACCCGCACCGGAGGACAGATACACTGAAGCTTTCTTT. It yields the protein CASSPAPEDRYTEAFF.

V is TRBV5-1 and J is TRBJ1-1, with 8 nucleotides matching TRBD1. This CDR3 comprises 15 residues. V dropped 4 bases and J dropped 1; count of bases not matched to a gene: 6. In germline, CDR1 is SGHRS, CDR2 YFSETQ. The CDR3 DNA is TGCGCCAGCAGCCAAACCGGGACAGGGAACACTGAAGCTTTCTTT. Translated: CASSQTGTGNTEAFF.

This clone has a single count. The chain joins TRBV4-1 to TRBJ2-7, with D possibly TRBD1 on 5 matching bases. This CDR3 contains 16 residues. The germline V gene encodes CDR1 MGHRA and CDR2 YSYEKL. The V end was cut by 4 bases, the J end by 5 bases, with 21 bases between. CDR3 sequence: CASSPYQGSTSHEQYF. For the CDR3, the DNA is TGCGCCAGCAGCCCCTACCAGGGATCTACCAGTCACGAGCAGTACTTC.

The J gene is TRBJ2-7, the V gene TRBV21-1; the table's D call, TRBD1, was not checked against the DNA. TRBV21-1 is labeled a pseudogene. This CDR3 comprises 16 residues. CDR3 sequence: CASSKAGTGSSYEQYF. The CDR3 DNA reads TGTGCCAGCAGCAAAGCCGGGACAGGGAGCTCCTACGAGCAGTACTTC.

The rearrangement links TRBV25-1 to TRBJ2-7, with 14 bases fitting TRBD2. V shed 4 bases, J shed 7 bases, and the junction held 9 bases outside the gene matches. Per the germline V gene, CDR1 is MGHDK and CDR2 is SYGVNS. There are 16 residues in the CDR3. The CDR3 region is CASSALTSGGAGEQYF. The CDR3 bases are TGTGCCAGCAGTGCGTTGACTAGCGGGGGGGCCGGGGAGCAGTACTTC.

The CDR3 spells CASSTGVKNQPQHF. The CDR3 nucleotides are TGTGCCAGCTCAACAGGGGTTAAAAATCAGCCCCAGCATTTT. This chain joins TRBV18 and TRBJ1-5, with TRBD1 identical over 7 bases. This CDR3 contains 14 residues. Looked up from germline, CDR1 is KGHSH and CDR2 is LQKENI. J gave up 4 bases and V 5 bases, and 5 bases lay outside the gene matches.

The chain joins TRBV11-2 to TRBJ2-1, with 7 bases that match TRBD1. With 4 bases clipped from V and 8 bases from J, the junction kept 20 bases outside the gene matches. The length of the CDR3 is 18 residues. CDR1 and CDR2 from the germline V gene are SGHAT and FQNNGV. CDR3 nucleotides: TGTGCCAGCAGCTCGGATCTTACGAGGACAGGCGTGGGCCATGAGCAGTTCTTC. Amino acid sequence: CASSSDLTRTGVGHEQFF.

J is TRBJ1-5 and V is TRBV19; 10 positions agree with TRBD1. Germline V CDR1 and CDR2: LNHDA, SQIVND (reference sequence). This CDR3 is built from 15 residues. With 4 bases clipped from V and 2 bases from J, the junction kept 2 bases outside the gene matches. As DNA, the CDR3 is TGTGCCAGTAGTAGTGGGACAGGGGGCAATCAGCCCCAGCATTTT. Protein product: CASSSGTGGNQPQHF.

The chain links TRBV5-5 to TRBJ2-2, with D possibly matching TRBD1 (6 bases). Trimming stripped 2 bases from V and 4 bases from J, with 12 bases between. This CDR3 is 15 amino acids long. Per the germline V gene, CDR1 is SGHKS and CDR2 is YYEKEE (reference sequence). Written as DNA, the CDR3 is TGTGCCAGCAGCTTCGACAGGTGGGCCACCGGGGAGCTGTTTTTT. The encoded protein is CASSFDRWATGELFF.

The V call is TRBV4-2, the J call TRBJ2-7, with 7 bases matching TRBD2. Germline values: CDR1 LGHNA, CDR2 YNFKEQ. Trimming took 0 bases from V and 5 from J; bases not matched to a gene: 10. There are 16 residues in the CDR3. The CDR3 reads CASSQDRRLAGHEQYF. The CDR3 nucleotides read TGTGCCAGCAGCCAAGATCGCAGACTAGCAGGCCACGAGCAGTACTTC.

V is TRBV11-1 and J is TRBJ2-7; TRBD2 matches 10 bases. Germline CDR1 reads SGHAT; CDR2 reads FQDESV (reference sequence). Trimming at V came to 6 bases and at J to 4 bases, leaving 9 bases not matched to a gene. The length of the CDR3 is 15 residues. This CDR3 reads CASSESSGSQYEQYF. The DNA for the CDR3 is TGTGCCAGCAGTGAATCTAGCGGGAGTCAGTACGAGCAGTACTTC.